A single T cell receptor (beta chain) is shown here with its context. This clonotype has a handful of counts. What this receptor recognizes is not known. No much larger clone exists at a distance of one base, and base qualities are not known. cDNA was synthesized by template-switch 5'RACE using a primer carrying a 10-nucleotide random unique molecular identifier by which each TCR transcript was tagged. Each sequencing run produced over 180 million TCR-beta sequences covering 15-18 subjects. Total RNA was extracted with the RNeasy kit. The KAPA Real-time Library Amplification kit was used to amplify TCR-beta VDJ regions with primers for the TCR constant region and the 5'RACE anchor. A first PCR added sample indexes and Illumina adaptors, after which a second PCR increased the library yield. The roughly 650 bp TCR product was size-selected on a 2% E-gel SizeSelection system after Ampure bead purification. Before pooling, libraries had their quality checked on a Bioanalyzer, their concentration measured with Qubit, and their quantity determined with the Kapa Library Quantification kit. An Illumina HiSeq 2500 sequenced the libraries paired-end 2 x 150 bp. To increase sequence diversity, about 25-30% phiX was spiked into each library pool. The source study handled its data this way. Quality-filtered reads were processed with the UMI-based MiGEC pipeline, and over 85% of raw TCR sequences were removed by the MiGEC pipeline during error correction. VDJ genes were aligned to IMGT germline references, and clonotypes were defined by unique CDR3 amino acid sequence plus V-J genes. Clonal expansion, Shannon diversity, and CDR3 relatedness (CalcPairwiseDistances, ClusterSamples) were evaluated with VDJtools, and phylogenetic trees were built with CLCbio workbench. Clones with at least 8 unique UMIs were defined as expanded, with this threshold being based on coefficient-of-variation modelling across technical triplicates. TCRdb reanalyzed the raw reads on its own, using fastp at Q25 for trimming and MiXCR for clone calling, and kept in-frame beta chains. Rows with a matching CDR3 protein are joined into one entry that keeps the most common DNA and genes. These V and J calls originate from TCRdb's pipeline instead of the authors' own analysis. Across this sample there are around 69,000 distinct CDR3 sequences, with around 3.7% seen only once. The leading ten clones occupy approximately 3.7% of the sample.

This specimen comes from a study of neurological immune-mediated disorders (dated by TCRdb to the late 2010s). As for the study more broadly: Among the approximately 35 multiple sclerosis patients, relapsing-remitting MS was present in some 30 and secondary progressive MS was present in 3. The cohort included 60 to 75 subjects: approximately 14 with HAM/TSP, some 34 with multiple sclerosis, and approximately 20 healthy controls. Peripheral blood TCR-beta repertoires from HTLV-I-associated myelopathy (HAM/TSP) patients, multiple sclerosis patients and healthy controls were compared by UMI-based sequencing. The approximately 110 TCR-beta libraries included longitudinal samples, technical triplicates and paired sorted CD4+ and CD8+ T-cell subsets alongside PBMC samples.

For the unsorted PBMC libraries, 2 million PBMCs were stored in RNAlater at -80 degrees C until RNA extraction and were used to generate the libraries. Multiple sclerosis patients were enrolled in a US clinical protocol evaluating disease progression by magnetic resonance imaging. Peripheral blood underwent Ficoll-Hypaque density gradient centrifugation to isolate PBMCs, which were then cryopreserved in liquid nitrogen. Trimming removed 3 bases from V and 1 base from J, leaving 13 bases between the germline ends. CDR1 and CDR2, looked up from the germline V gene (reference sequence), are DFQATT and SNEGSKA. The CDR3, from cysteine to phenylalanine, totals 15 residues. Of the read, only the CDR3 DNA is kept; its 45 bases are in frame from base 1. Broader findings and caveats from the paper: In phylogenetic analysis, the repertoires of 18 of 34 MS patients grouped into a cluster of related CDR3 sequences, which suggests a possible signature at the repertoire level. No clinical or MRI features were associated with the MS cluster, and the authors said that larger cohorts are needed. No identical CDR3 amino acid sequences were shared among expanded clones across subjects, suggesting private TCR-beta repertoires in all groups. TCR clonal expansion was greatest in HAM/TSP patients and smallest in MS patients, who ranked below even healthy controls.

The sequence was obtained from a man aged 35 to 55 with multiple sclerosis. The chain employs TRBV20-1 and TRBJ1-3, with the D gene call left open. The sequencing sample was made of PBMCs. The DNA is TGCAGTGCTAGGGGCAGCAGTTTTTCTGGAAACACCATATATTTT. It is translated as CSARGSSFSGNTIYF.